Shown below are 9 T cell receptor beta chains from a single sample sequenced in a study of Ad26.COV2.S vaccination and SARS-CoV-2 variants (dated by TCRdb to the early 2020s). The treatment or condition label, read with the paper, signifies: some 19 received Ad26.COV2.S at low or high dose, single or two shots; 5 received placebo; per-sample allocation not given. Repertoires of vaccine and placebo recipients were sequenced from samples collected on day 63 after the first injection. The library was made by the immunoSEQ multiplex PCR assay. Imported from immuneACCESS, the table was reduced by TCRdb to in-frame sequences with V and J called. These copies leave out some clones; in studies compared against another copy, an unresolved V gene accounts for under half, and the cause of the remainder is not known. The sample table contains about 470,000 clones; only one count was recorded for about nine tenths of them. The ten largest account for around 4.5% of the sample.

This specimen was peripheral blood, taken in a trial of Ad26.COV2.S vaccine versus placebo. The receptors here all came from a person aged 18-65 years who received the Ad26.COV2.S COVID-19 vaccine or a placebo.

This chain connects TRBV28 to TRBJ1-2; D is ambiguous. The CDR3 covers 16 residues. Germline V CDR1 and CDR2: MDHEN, SYDVKM. Between the trimmed V and J ends, which lost 5 bases and 7 bases, there was a span of 23 bases. CDR3 amino acids: CASSPTQAPLGFGYTF. CDR3 sequence (DNA): TGTGCCAGCAGTCCTACACAAGCCCCTTTAGGGTTTGGCTACACCTTC.

The rearrangement joins TRBV10-2 to TRBJ1-1; tentatively, D is TRBD1 (6 bases). This CDR3 has 12 amino acids. Trimming cost V 6 bases and J 2 bases, with 7 bases left between them. Germline CDR1 reads WSHSY; CDR2 reads SAAADI. This CDR3 is CASRTGNTEAFF. The CDR3 coding sequence is TGCGCCAGCAGGACAGGTAACACTGAAGCTTTCTTT.

Only one count was recorded for this clone. J is TRBJ2-3 and V is TRBV10-3, with 16 bases identical to TRBD2. This CDR3 has 16 amino acids. J lost 4 bases, V lost 11 bases, and 9 bases had no gene match. Germline V gene lookup returns CDR1 ENHRY and CDR2 SYGVKD. CDR3 DNA sequence: TGTGCCTCCGGGACTAGCGGGAGGGCCCCGCCAGATACGCAGTATTTT. Translated: CASGTSGRAPPDTQYF.

CDR3 residues: CATSQGSNQPQHF. The CDR3 nucleotides read TGCGCCACCAGCCAGGGTAGCAATCAGCCCCAGCATTTT. This chain joins TRBV10-2 and TRBJ1-5; possible D gene TRBD1, 5 bases. The V and J ends lost 10 bases and 0 bases respectively, with 10 bases between them. The germline V gene has CDR1 WSHSY and CDR2 SAAADI. CDR3 length: 13 residues.

The chain combines TRBV7-2 with TRBJ1-4; a weak D match, TRBD1 (5 bases). Germline V gives CDR1 SGHTA, CDR2 FQGNSA. CDR3 length: 14 amino acids. Trimming removed 5 bases at V and 5 bases at J, with 12 bases between. CDR3 DNA sequence: TGTGCCAGCAGCCCTTCGGGGCAGAATGAAAAACTGTTTTTT. It codes for CASSPSGQNEKLFF.

Comment on this clone: A read error may be the cause here, since a much bigger clone is one base away. The chain carries TRBV2 and TRBJ2-7; 8 bases are a match to TRBD1. V lost 6 bases, J lost 3 bases, and 4 bases stayed unmatched. This CDR3 comprises 13 residues. CDR1 is SNHLY, CDR2 FYNNEI, per germline. The CDR3: CASRAGTGYEQYF. Here the CDR3 DNA reads TGTGCCAGCAGGGCCGGGACAGGCTACGAGCAGTACTTC.

The V and J genes are TRBV27 and TRBJ1-6; D call uncertain. Germline-derived CDR1 and CDR2 are MNHEY and SMNVEV (reference sequence). The CDR3 totals 19 residues. V was pared by 0 bases and J by 1 base, with 16 bases between. The CDR3 DNA reads as TGTGCCAGCAGTTTATCCCCTAGATTTCGAGATTCCTATAATTCACCCCTCCACTTT. Translated, it gives CASSLSPRFRDSYNSPLHF.

V gene TRBV27 combines with J gene TRBJ2-7; 12 positions agree with TRBD2. The germline gives CDR1 MNHEY, CDR2 SMNVEV (reference sequence). The CDR3 runs to 15 residues. The junction had 4 bases not matched to a gene; V was cut back by 2 bases and J by 5 bases. CDR3 DNA: TGTGCCAGCAGTTTAACTAGCGGGAGGATCCACGAGCAGTACTTC. Translation gives CASSLTSGRIHEQYF.

This clone was seen a single time. This chain uses TRBV4-2 with TRBJ2-7; perhaps TRBD2 as D (6 bases). Between the trimmed V and J ends, which lost 5 bases and 8 bases, there was a span of 22 bases. This CDR3 has 15 amino acids. The V gene's germline CDR1 is LGHNA and CDR2 YNFKEQ. The CDR3 region is CASSASSDGSKKQYF. Here the CDR3 DNA reads TGTGCCAGCAGCGCCTCTAGCGACGGATCTAAGAAGCAGTACTTC.